The 14 T cell receptor beta chains reported below all come from one sample, sequenced in a study of blood T cell repertoires in COVID-19. Repertoires were generated with immunoSEQ multiplex PCR, while TCRdb's copy carries only in-frame clones and drops some. In the table there are 80,000 to 100,000 clones, roughly 86% of which are singletons. The material sequenced was peripheral blood. The receptors stem from a man aged 45-60 years with acute or convalescent COVID-19.

This chain uses TRBV11-2 with TRBJ2-5, with D possibly matching TRBD2 (6 bases). This CDR3 has 15 residues. V was cut by 5 bases and J by 1 base, with 14 bases left in between. Germline lookup yields CDR1 SGHAT and CDR2 FQNNGV. The CDR3 here is CASSPSWDFQETQYF. The CDR3 coding sequence is TGTGCCAGCAGCCCCAGTTGGGACTTCCAAGAGACCCAGTACTTC.

The chain employs TRBV3-1 (or the pseudogene TRBV3-2) and TRBJ1-1; a possible D gene is TRBD1 (6 bases). CDR3 length: 13 residues. Per germline, CDR1 LGHDT and CDR2 YNNKEL (reference sequence). Between the trimmed V and J ends, which lost 2 bases and 6 bases, there was a span of 10 bases. Here the CDR3 DNA reads TGTGCCAGCAGCCAACAGGGGTTCGCTGAAGCTTTCTTT. Protein sequence: CASSQQGFAEAFF.

The V and J genes are TRBV19 and TRBJ2-1, with 9 positions matching TRBD2. Germline lookup yields CDR1 LNHDA and CDR2 SQIVND (reference sequence). V dropped 3 bases and J dropped 8; count of bases not matched to a gene: 8. The CDR3 is made up of 15 amino acids. The CDR3 DNA is TGTGCCAGTAGTATCGGCGGGAGGGGAACCGATGAGCAGTTCTTC. Translating gives CASSIGGRGTDEQFF. Together with reference TRBV19 and TRBJ2-1, the CDR3 gives the full variable domain: DGGITQSPKYLFRKEGQNVTLSCEQNLNHDAMYWYRQDPGQGLRLIYYSQIVNDFQKGDIAEGYSVSREKKESFPLTVTSAQKNPTAFYLCASSIGGRGTDEQFFGPGTRLTVL.

The chain employs TRBV4-1 and TRBJ2-7; no firm D call. The V end lost 4 bases, the J end lost 2 bases, and 9 bases lay between the germline ends. This CDR3 is built from 13 residues. Germline values: CDR1 MGHRA, CDR2 YSYEKL. The DNA for the CDR3 is TGCGCCAGCAGCCTGGGCCCGACCTACGAGCAGTACTTC. Translation: CASSLGPTYEQYF.

The chain joins TRBV27 to TRBJ2-2; 7 nucleotides align to TRBD1. Trimming at V came to 5 bases and at J to 6 bases, leaving 9 bases not matched to a gene. CDR3 length: 15 residues. Germline values: CDR1 MNHEY, CDR2 SMNVEV (reference sequence). The CDR3 DNA reads TGTGCCAGCAGTCGGCAGGGGGTCTCACCCGGGGAGCTGTTTTTT. This gives the protein CASSRQGVSPGELFF.

This sequence joins TRBV11-3 and TRBJ1-1; D may be TRBD1 (5 bases). Trimming shortened V by 0 bases and J by 5 bases, and 10 bases separated the two germline ends. The CDR3 has 14 residues. CDR1 is SGHNT and CDR2 is YENEEA in the germline V gene. The CDR3 bases are TGTGCCAGCAGCTTAGATTTATCAGGGACTGAAGCTTTCTTT. Amino acid sequence: CASSLDLSGTEAFF. The full variable domain, its missing parts supplied by reference TRBV11-3 and TRBJ1-1, is EAGVVQSPRYKIIEKKQPVAFWCNPISGHNTLYWYLQNLGQGPELLIRYENEEAVDDSQLPKDRFSAERLKGVDSTLKIQPAELGDSAVYLCASSLDLSGTEAFFGQGTRLTVV.

CDR3 coding DNA: TGTGCCAGCAGCTTAGAAGGTCTGGCCCAGGGAGAGCAGTACTTC. Translating it yields CASSLEGLAQGEQYF. The chain carries TRBV7-8 and TRBJ2-7; D perhaps matches TRBD1 (5 bases). The ends were cut back, 1 base at V and 7 bases at J, with 17 bases in the middle. CDR3 length: 15 residues. Germline CDR1 SGHVS, CDR2 FQNEAQ.

This sequence joins TRBV19 and TRBJ1-1, with TRBD1 identical over 7 bases. J was trimmed by 0 bases and V by 2 bases; bases with no gene match: 6. Germline loops: CDR1 LNHDA, CDR2 SQIVND (reference sequence). The CDR3 sequence is 16 residues long. The chain's CDR3 is CASSIYYRGVNTEAFF. The CDR3, as DNA: TGTGCCAGTAGTATATACTACAGGGGCGTGAACACTGAAGCTTTCTTT. Drawing the rest from reference TRBV19 and TRBJ1-1, the complete variable domain is DGGITQSPKYLFRKEGQNVTLSCEQNLNHDAMYWYRQDPGQGLRLIYYSQIVNDFQKGDIAEGYSVSREKKESFPLTVTSAQKNPTAFYLCASSIYYRGVNTEAFFGQGTRLTVV.

The chain uses TRBV5-6 and TRBJ2-7, with 9 bases identical to TRBD2. V gave up 3 bases and J gave up 3 bases; unmatched junction bases: 10. Germline lookup yields CDR1 SGHDT and CDR2 YYEEEE. This CDR3 contains 16 residues. The CDR3 DNA sequence: TGTGCCAGCAGCTCGTTAGCGGGAGACACCCTCTACGAGCAGTACTTC. Protein product: CASSSLAGDTLYEQYF.

J is TRBJ2-2 and V is TRBV19, with 8 bases that match TRBD1. This CDR3 is 14 amino acids long. After removal of 3 bases from V and 7 bases from J, the junction contained 4 bases not matched to a gene. Germline CDR1 LNHDA, CDR2 SQIVND (reference sequence). Written as DNA, the CDR3 is TGTGCCAGTAGTATTCAGGGGGCGGGCGGGGAGCTGTTTTTT. This encodes CASSIQGAGGELFF.

The gene calls are TRBV20-1 and TRBJ2-1; 8 bases agree with TRBD2. The V and J ends lost 3 bases and 3 bases, in that order; junction bases with no gene match: 4. The CDR3 is made up of 14 amino acids. Germline V gene lookup returns CDR1 DFQATT and CDR2 SNEGSKA (reference sequence). CDR3 region: CSASAGGIYNEQFF. As DNA, the CDR3 is TGCAGTGCTAGTGCGGGAGGAATCTACAATGAGCAGTTCTTC.

The J gene is TRBJ1-3, the V gene TRBV6-1; 8 bases align to TRBD1. Germline V CDR1 and CDR2: MNHNS, SASEGT. The J segment lost 1 base and the V segment lost 4 bases, leaving 6 bases of the junction unmatched. The CDR3 is 16 residues long. In DNA form, the CDR3 reads TGTGCCAGCAGTGGCCAGGGGGCCTTTTCTGGAAACACCATATATTTT. Translating gives CASSGQGAFSGNTIYF.

J is TRBJ2-7 and V is TRBV10-1, with TRBD1 as a possible D gene (5 bases). Deletions cut 3 bases from V and 3 bases from J, with 12 bases between. The length of the CDR3 is 14 residues. Germline lookup yields CDR1 WNHNN and CDR2 SYGVQD (reference sequence). The CDR3: CASSDTGGLYEQYF. The DNA of the CDR3 is TGCGCCAGCAGTGACACAGGCGGTCTCTACGAGCAGTACTTC.

The rearrangement uses TRBV25-1 and TRBJ1-1; tentative D call: TRBD1 (6 bases). This CDR3 is 15 amino acids long. Germline CDR1 and CDR2: MGHDK and SYGVNS. Trimming removed 5 bases from V and 0 bases from J, with 13 bases in between. Here the CDR3 reads CASSPSTGLNTEAFF. In DNA form, the CDR3 reads TGTGCCAGCAGTCCCTCCACAGGGTTGAACACTGAAGCTTTCTTT. Variable domain in full (rest from reference TRBV25-1 and TRBJ1-1): EADIYQTPRYLVIGTGKKITLECSQTMGHDKMYWYQQDPGMELHLIHYSYGVNSTEKGDLSSESTVSRIRTEHFPLTLESARPSHTSQYLCASSPSTGLNTEAFFGQGTRLTVV.